This T cell receptor (beta chain) was recorded in a study of blood T cell repertoires in COVID-19. Background on the study: Spain, Italy and the United States supplied samples that represented acute and convalescent COVID-19.

Libraries were prepared by immunoSEQ multiplex PCR; TCRdb keeps only in-frame clonotypes and omits some of them. The sample has hundreds of thousands of clones; approximately 82% are singletons. The CDR3 length is 14 residues. Germline assignment: CDR1 MNHEY and CDR2 SMNVEV (reference sequence). Trimming at V came to 2 bases and at J to 5 bases, leaving 4 bases not matched to a gene. Sample: peripheral blood. The TCR originated in a woman aged 45 to 65 with acute or convalescent COVID-19. The rearrangement joins TRBV27 to TRBJ2-5; 8 bases line up with TRBD1. The CDR3 nucleotides are TGTGCCAGCAGTTTACAGGGGGCTGGGGAGACCCAGTACTTC. Its protein product is CASSLQGAGETQYF.